This T cell receptor (beta chain) was sequenced during a study of T cells in localized non-small cell lung cancer. In germline, CDR1 is MGHRA, CDR2 YSYEKL. This CDR3 region has 18 residues. Trimming at V came to 4 bases and at J to 0 bases, leaving 9 bases not matched to a gene. Here immunoSEQ multiplex PCR was the method, and the copy in TCRdb shows in-frame clones only, minus some. This table has about 52,000 clones, 60% to 85% appearing once. The genes are TRBV4-1 and TRBJ2-6; 7 bases fit TRBD1. This TCR came from a woman aged 40 to 75 with stage II lung adenocarcinoma. The sequenced sample was PBMCs, obtained before any cancer treatment. The CDR3 bases are TGCGCCAGCAGCCTAGAGACAGGGAAAACCTCTGGGGCCAACGTCCTGACTTTC. Translated, it gives CASSLETGKTSGANVLTF.